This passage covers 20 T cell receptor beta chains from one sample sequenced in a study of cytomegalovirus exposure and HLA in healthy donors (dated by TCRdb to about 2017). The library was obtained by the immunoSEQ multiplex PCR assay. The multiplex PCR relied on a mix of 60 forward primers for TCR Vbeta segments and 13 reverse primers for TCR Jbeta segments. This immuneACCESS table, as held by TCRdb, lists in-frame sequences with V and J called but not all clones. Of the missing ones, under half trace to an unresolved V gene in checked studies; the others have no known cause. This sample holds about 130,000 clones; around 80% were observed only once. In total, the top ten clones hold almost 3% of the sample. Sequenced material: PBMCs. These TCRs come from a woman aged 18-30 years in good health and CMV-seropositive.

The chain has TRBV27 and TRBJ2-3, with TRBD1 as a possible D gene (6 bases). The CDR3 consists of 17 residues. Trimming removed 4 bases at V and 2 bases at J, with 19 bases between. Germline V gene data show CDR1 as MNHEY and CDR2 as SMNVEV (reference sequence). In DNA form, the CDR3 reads TGTGCCAGCAGTTCCGGACAGTACGTTTCCGACACAGATACGCAGTATTTT. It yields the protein CASSSGQYVSDTDTQYF.

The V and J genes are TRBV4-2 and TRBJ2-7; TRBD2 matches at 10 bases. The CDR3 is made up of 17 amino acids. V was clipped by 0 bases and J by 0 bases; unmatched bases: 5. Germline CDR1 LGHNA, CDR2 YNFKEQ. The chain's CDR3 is CASSQDLAGGLSYEQYF. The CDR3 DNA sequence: TGTGCCAGCAGCCAAGATTTAGCGGGGGGACTCTCCTACGAGCAGTACTTC.

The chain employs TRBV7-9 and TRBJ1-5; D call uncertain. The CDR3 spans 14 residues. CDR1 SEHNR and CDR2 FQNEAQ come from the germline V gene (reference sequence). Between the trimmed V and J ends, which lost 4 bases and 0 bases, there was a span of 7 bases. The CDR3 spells CASSSQDSNQPQHF. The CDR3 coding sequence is TGTGCCAGCAGCTCCCAGGATAGCAATCAGCCCCAGCATTTT.

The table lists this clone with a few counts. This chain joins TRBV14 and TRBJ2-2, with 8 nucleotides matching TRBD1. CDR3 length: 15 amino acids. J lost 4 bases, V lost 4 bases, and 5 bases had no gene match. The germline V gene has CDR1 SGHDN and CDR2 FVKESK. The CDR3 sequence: CASSRQGAGTGELFF. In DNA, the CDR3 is TGTGCCAGCAGCCGCCAGGGGGCCGGCACCGGGGAGCTGTTTTTT.

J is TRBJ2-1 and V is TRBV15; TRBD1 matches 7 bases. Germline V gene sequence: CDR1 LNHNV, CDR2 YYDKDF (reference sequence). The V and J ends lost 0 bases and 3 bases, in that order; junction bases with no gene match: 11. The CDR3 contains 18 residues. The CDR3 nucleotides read TGTGCCACCAGCAGAGATTTGGTAGGAGACAGGGTCTACAATGAGCAGTTCTTC. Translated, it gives CATSRDLVGDRVYNEQFF.

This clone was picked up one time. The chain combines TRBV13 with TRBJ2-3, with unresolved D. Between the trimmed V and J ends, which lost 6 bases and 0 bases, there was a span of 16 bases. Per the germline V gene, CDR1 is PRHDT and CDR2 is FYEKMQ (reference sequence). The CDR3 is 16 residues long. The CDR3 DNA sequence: TGTGCCAGCAGTTCAACTGCGCTTCGTAGCACAGATACGCAGTATTTT. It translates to CASSSTALRSTDTQYF.

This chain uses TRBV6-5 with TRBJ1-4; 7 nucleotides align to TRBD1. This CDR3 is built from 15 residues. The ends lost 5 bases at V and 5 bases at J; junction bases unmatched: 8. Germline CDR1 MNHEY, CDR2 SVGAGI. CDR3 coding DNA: TGTGCCAGCAGTACCCAGGGACAGTCGAATGAAAAACTGTTTTTT. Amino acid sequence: CASSTQGQSNEKLFF.

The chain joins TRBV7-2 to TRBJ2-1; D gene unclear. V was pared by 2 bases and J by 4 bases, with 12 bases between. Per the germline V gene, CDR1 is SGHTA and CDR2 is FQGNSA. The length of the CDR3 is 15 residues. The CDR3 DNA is TGTGCCAGCAGCTTAATTGGGCAGTTGTACAATGAGCAGTTCTTC. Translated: CASSLIGQLYNEQFF.

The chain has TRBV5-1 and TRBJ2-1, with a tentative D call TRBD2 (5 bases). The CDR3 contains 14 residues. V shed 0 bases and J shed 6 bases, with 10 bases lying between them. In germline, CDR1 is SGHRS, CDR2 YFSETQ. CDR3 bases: TGCGCCAGCAGCTTGGAAAGAGGGCGCAATGAGCAGTTCTTC. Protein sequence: CASSLERGRNEQFF. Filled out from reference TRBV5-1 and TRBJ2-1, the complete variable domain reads KAGVTQTPRYLIKTRGQQVTLSCSPISGHRSVSWYQQTPGQGLQFLFEYFSETQRNKGNFPGRFSGRQFSNSRSEMNVSTLELGDSALYLCASSLERGRNEQFFGPGTRLTVL.

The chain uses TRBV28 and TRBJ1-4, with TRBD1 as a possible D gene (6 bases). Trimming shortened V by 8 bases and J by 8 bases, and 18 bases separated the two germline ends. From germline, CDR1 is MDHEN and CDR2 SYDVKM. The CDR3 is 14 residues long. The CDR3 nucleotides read TGTGCCAGCGCCACGCCACAGGGCGGGGAAAAACTGTTTTTT. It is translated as CASATPQGGEKLFF.

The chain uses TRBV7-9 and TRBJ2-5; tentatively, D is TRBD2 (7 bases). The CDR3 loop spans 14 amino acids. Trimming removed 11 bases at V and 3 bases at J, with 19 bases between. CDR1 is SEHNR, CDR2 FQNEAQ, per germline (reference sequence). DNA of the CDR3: TGTGCCGGCGGATGGGGGGGCAAAAAAGAGACCCAGTACTTC. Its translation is CAGGWGGKKETQYF.

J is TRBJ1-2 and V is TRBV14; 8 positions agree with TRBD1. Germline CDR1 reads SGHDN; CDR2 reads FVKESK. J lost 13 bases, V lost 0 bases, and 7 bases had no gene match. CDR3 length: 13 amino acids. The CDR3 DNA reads TGTGCCAGCAGCCAAGATGACAGGGGAACATTCACCTTC. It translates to CASSQDDRGTFTF.

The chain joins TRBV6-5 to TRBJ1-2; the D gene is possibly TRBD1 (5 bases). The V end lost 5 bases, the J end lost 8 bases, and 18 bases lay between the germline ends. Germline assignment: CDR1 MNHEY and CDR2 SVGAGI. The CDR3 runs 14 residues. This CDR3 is CASSRAGRVGGYTF. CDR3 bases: TGTGCCAGCAGTCGCGCAGGGAGGGTTGGGGGCTACACCTTC.

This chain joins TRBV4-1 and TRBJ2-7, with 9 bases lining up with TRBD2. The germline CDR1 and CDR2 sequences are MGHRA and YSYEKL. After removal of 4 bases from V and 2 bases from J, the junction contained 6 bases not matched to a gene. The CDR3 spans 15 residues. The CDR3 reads CASSPAPSGTYEQYF. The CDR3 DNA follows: TGCGCCAGCAGCCCAGCCCCTAGCGGGACCTACGAGCAGTACTTC.

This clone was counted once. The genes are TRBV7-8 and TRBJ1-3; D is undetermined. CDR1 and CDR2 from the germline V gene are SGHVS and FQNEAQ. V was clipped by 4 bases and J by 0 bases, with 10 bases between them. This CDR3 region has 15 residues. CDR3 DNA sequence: TGTGCCAGCAGCTCGGGAGTGGACTCTGGAAACACCATATATTTT. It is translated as CASSSGVDSGNTIYF.

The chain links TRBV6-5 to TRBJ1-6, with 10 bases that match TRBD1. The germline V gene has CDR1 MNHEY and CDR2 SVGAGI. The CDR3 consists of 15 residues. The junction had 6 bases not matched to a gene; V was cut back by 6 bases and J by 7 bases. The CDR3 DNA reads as TGTGCCAGCAGGCCGACAGGGGGCGAGAATTCACCCCTCCACTTT. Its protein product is CASRPTGGENSPLHF.

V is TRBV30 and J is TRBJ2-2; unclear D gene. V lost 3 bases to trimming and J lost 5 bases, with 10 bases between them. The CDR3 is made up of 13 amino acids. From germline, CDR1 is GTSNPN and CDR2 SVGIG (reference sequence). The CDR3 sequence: CAWSIAVTGELFF. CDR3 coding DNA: TGTGCCTGGAGCATAGCAGTTACCGGGGAGCTGTTTTTT.

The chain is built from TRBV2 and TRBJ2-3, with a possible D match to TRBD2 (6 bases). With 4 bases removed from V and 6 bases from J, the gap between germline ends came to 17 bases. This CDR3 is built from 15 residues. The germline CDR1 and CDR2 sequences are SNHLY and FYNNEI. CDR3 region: CASSARGTAIDTQYF. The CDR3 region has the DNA TGTGCCAGCAGTGCCCGGGGGACGGCCATTGATACGCAGTATTTT. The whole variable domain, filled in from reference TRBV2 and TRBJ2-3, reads EPEVTQTPSHQVTQMGQEVILRCVPISNHLYFYWYRQILGQKVEFLVSFYNNEISEKSEIFDDQFSVERPDGSNFTLKIRSTKLEDSAMYFCASSARGTAIDTQYFGPGTRLTVL.

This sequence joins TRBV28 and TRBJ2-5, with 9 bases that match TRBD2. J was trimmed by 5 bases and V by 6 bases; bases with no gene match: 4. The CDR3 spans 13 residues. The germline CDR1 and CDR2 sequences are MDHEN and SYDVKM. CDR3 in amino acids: CASSRTSVETQYF. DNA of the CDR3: TGTGCCAGCAGCAGGACTAGCGTTGAGACCCAGTACTTC.

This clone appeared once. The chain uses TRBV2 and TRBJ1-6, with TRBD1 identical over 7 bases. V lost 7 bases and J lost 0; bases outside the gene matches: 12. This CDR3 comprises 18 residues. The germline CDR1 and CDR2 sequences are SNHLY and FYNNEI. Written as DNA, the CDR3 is TGTGCCAGCACCTCGGGTGAGGGGGCAAGCTCCTATAATTCACCCCTCCACTTT. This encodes CASTSGEGASSYNSPLHF.